This note documents a single T cell receptor (beta chain) sequence. The antigen remains unidentified. The observed sequence ends 3 residues before the CDR3 terminus, with the missing tail filled in from the germline J gene. Trimming took 5 bases from V and 9 from J; bases not matched to a gene: 9. The V gene's germline CDR1 is SGHNT and CDR2 YYREEE (reference sequence). The CDR3 length is 15 residues. The data stem from a study of Tregs in tolerant kidney transplant recipients. Study observations and caveats: The small number of patients limits these findings pending further validation. In tolerant patients, donor-specific Tregs outgrew total Tregs, suggesting antigen-driven expansion.

TCRdb's copy holds only in-frame clones and misses some; the assay was immunoSEQ multiplex PCR. This sample contains tens of thousands of clones. J is TRBJ2-1 and V is TRBV5-4; TRBD2 agrees at 12 bases. This specimen was CD4+ T cells from blood, taken before the transplant. The receptor comes from a human donor who received a combined kidney and bone marrow transplant. CDR3 DNA, as far as it was read: TGTGCCAGCAGACTTGGACTAGCGGGGAATGGTGAG. It is translated as CASRLGLAGNGE. The full CDR3 protein reads CASRLGLAGNGEQFF.